Following are 5 T cell receptor beta chains from one sample sequenced in a study of T-cell memory formation after mild COVID-19. One entry per CDR3 protein results from TCRdb running MiXCR on the 5' RACE reads. This table holds 500,000 to 550,000 distinct CDR3 sequences, about a fifth found once. Sequencing used PBMCs or a T cell subset sorted from them (not recorded which). The receptors derive from an adult woman who had mild COVID-19 (a few samples of this study predate the infection). Cell type and time point are not known.

The chain has TRBV29-1 and TRBJ1-2; 7 nucleotides line up with TRBD1. The CDR3 sequence is 13 residues long. Trimming at V came to 8 bases and at J to 1 base, leaving 7 bases not matched to a gene. Germline V CDR1 and CDR2: SQVTM, ANQGSEA. Here the CDR3 reads CSSYRGDNYGYTF. CDR3 bases: TGCAGCTCCTACAGGGGAGATAACTATGGCTACACCTTC.

At least ten counts were recorded for this clonotype. This chain joins TRBV9 and TRBJ2-1, with 10 bases lining up with TRBD1. Germline-derived CDR1 and CDR2 are SGDLS and YYNGEE. The CDR3 loop spans 15 amino acids. J was trimmed by 7 bases and V by 4 bases; bases with no gene match: 8. The CDR3 reads CASSPTGQGRNEQFF. The CDR3 region has the DNA TGTGCCAGCAGCCCTACGGGACAGGGGAGGAATGAGCAGTTCTTC.

This clonotype has just a few counts. J is TRBJ1-4 and V is TRBV3-1, with D unclear. With 4 bases removed from V and 3 bases from J, the gap between germline ends came to 3 bases. The CDR3 runs to 12 residues. Germline V lookup: CDR1 LGHDT, CDR2 YNNKEL (reference sequence). CDR3 in amino acids: CASSPANEKLFF. The CDR3 DNA follows: TGTGCCAGCAGCCCAGCTAATGAAAAACTGTTTTTT.

The rearrangement links TRBV5-1 to TRBJ2-1; 10 bases line up with TRBD1. The CDR3 extends over 15 amino acids. With V trimmed by 9 bases and J by 6 bases, 12 bases remained unmatched. Per the germline V gene, CDR1 is SGHRS and CDR2 is YFSETQ. CDR3 DNA: TGCGCCACCGACACCGGGACAGGGGCCGGCAATGAGCAGTTCTTC. It is translated as CATDTGTGAGNEQFF. Full variable domain (missing parts from reference TRBV5-1 and TRBJ2-1): KAGVTQTPRYLIKTRGQQVTLSCSPISGHRSVSWYQQTPGQGLQFLFEYFSETQRNKGNFPGRFSGRQFSNSRSEMNVSTLELGDSALYLCATDTGTGAGNEQFFGPGTRLTVL.

This clonotype was found a few times. The chain joins TRBV5-6 to TRBJ2-7; a weak D match, TRBD1 (6 bases). The CDR3 runs 14 residues. Germline CDR1 is SGHDT and CDR2 is YYEEEE. Trimming took 0 bases from V and 6 from J, leaving 13 bases between them. CDR3 amino acids: CASSLGQESGEQYF. The DNA of the CDR3 is TGTGCCAGCAGCTTGGGACAGGAATCGGGCGAGCAGTACTTC.